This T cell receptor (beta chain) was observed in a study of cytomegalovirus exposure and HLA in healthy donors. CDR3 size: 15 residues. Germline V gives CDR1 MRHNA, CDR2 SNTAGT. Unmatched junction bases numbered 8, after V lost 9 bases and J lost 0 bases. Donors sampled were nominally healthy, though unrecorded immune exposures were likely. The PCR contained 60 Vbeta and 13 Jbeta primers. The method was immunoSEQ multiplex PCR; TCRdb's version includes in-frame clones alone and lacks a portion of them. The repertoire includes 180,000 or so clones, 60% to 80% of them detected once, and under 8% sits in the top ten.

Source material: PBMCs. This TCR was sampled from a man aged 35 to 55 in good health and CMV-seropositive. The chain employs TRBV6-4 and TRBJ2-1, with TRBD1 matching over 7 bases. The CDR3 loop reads CARTGLVHSYNEQFF. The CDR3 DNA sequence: TGTGCCAGGACAGGGCTTGTCCACTCCTACAATGAGCAGTTCTTC.